This T cell receptor (beta chain) was observed in a study of T cell changes during pregnancy in multiple sclerosis. J lost 4 bases, V lost 7 bases, and 10 bases had no gene match. Germline loops: CDR1 SNHLY, CDR2 FYNNEI. CDR3 length equals 15 residues. Some clones are missing from TCRdb's copy, which holds only in-frame ones; the method was immunoSEQ multiplex PCR. The sample has some 45,000 clones; roughly 87% are singletons. The source material was CD4+ T cells from peripheral blood mononuclear cells, sampled after pregnancy. The V call is TRBV2, the J call TRBJ2-1, with TRBD2 matching over 7 bases. The sequence came from a female donor with multiple sclerosis, enrolled in a pregnancy study. In DNA form, the CDR3 reads TGTGCCAGCACCGTATCTAGGCGGGGGTACAATGAGCAGTTCTTC. This codes for CASTVSRRGYNEQFF.